Below, 20 T cell receptor beta chains from the same sample are listed, as sequenced in a study of OX40 agonist ivuxolimab in advanced cancers. The table came from immunoSEQ multiplex PCR; TCRdb's copy has only in-frame clones and leaves some out. The sample holds about 59,000 clones, over 80% seen once. The sample consisted of CD4+ or CD8+ T cells sorted from blood, taken in a trial of the OX40 agonist ivuxolimab. Source of these receptors: an adult with an advanced solid tumor such as melanoma, head and neck, liver or kidney cancer.

This chain uses TRBV4-1 with TRBJ2-3; 9 bases align to TRBD2. CDR3 size: 17 residues. J was trimmed by 2 bases and V by 5 bases; bases with no gene match: 11. Germline lookup yields CDR1 MGHRA and CDR2 YSYEKL. The CDR3 sequence is CASSTPRLAVNTDTQYF. The CDR3, as DNA: TGCGCCAGCAGCACGCCGAGACTAGCGGTTAACACAGATACGCAGTATTTT.

The rearrangement joins TRBV27 to TRBJ2-7; 14 bases match TRBD2. Germline trimming cut 4 bases from V and 6 bases from J; bases unmatched to any gene: 11. The CDR3 extends over 17 amino acids. The V gene's germline CDR1 is MNHEY and CDR2 SMNVEV (reference sequence). The CDR3, as DNA: TGTGCCAGCAGTTCCCTACCCGGACTAGCGGGAGGAGGCGAGCAGTACTTC. It translates to CASSSLPGLAGGGEQYF.

This clone has only one observation. The V and J genes are TRBV2 and TRBJ1-4; 9 bases are shared with TRBD1. This CDR3 region has 15 residues. The V gene's germline CDR1 is SNHLY and CDR2 FYNNEI. J was trimmed by 8 bases and V by 2 bases; bases with no gene match: 6. The CDR3 spells CASSEYRTGDEKLFF. DNA for the CDR3: TGTGCCAGCAGTGAATACAGGACAGGGGACGAAAAACTGTTTTTT. Based on the CDR3 plus reference TRBV2 and TRBJ1-4, the full variable domain is EPEVTQTPSHQVTQMGQEVILRCVPISNHLYFYWYRQILGQKVEFLVSFYNNEISEKSEIFDDQFSVERPDGSNFTLKIRSTKLEDSAMYFCASSEYRTGDEKLFFGSGTQLSVL.

The chain combines TRBV19 with TRBJ1-5; possible D gene TRBD1, 5 bases. CDR3 size: 14 residues. V was shortened by 3 bases and J by 6 bases, with 12 bases between the two germline ends. CDR1 is LNHDA, CDR2 SQIVND, per germline (reference sequence). CDR3 coding DNA: TGTGCCAGTAGTATTCGAGGCAGGGCTCAGCCCCAGCATTTT. Residues: CASSIRGRAQPQHF.

The CDR3 sequence is CASSQTVSPYNEQFF. The CDR3 DNA reads as TGTGCCAGCAGCCAAACAGTTTCCCCCTACAATGAGCAGTTCTTC. The V and J genes are TRBV11-2 and TRBJ2-1; D unresolved. The CDR3 length is 15 residues. Germline CDR1 is SGHAT and CDR2 is FQNNGV. V lost 5 bases and J lost 2, with 13 bases in between.

The J gene is TRBJ1-2, the V gene TRBV19; D is ambiguous. Germline-derived CDR1 and CDR2 are LNHDA and SQIVND (reference sequence). Trimming stripped 5 bases from V and 8 bases from J, with 21 bases between. This CDR3 is built from 15 residues. The CDR3 region is CASSVGLPWTGGYTF. CDR3 coding DNA: TGTGCCAGTAGTGTTGGACTTCCGTGGACGGGGGGCTACACCTTC.

The rearrangement links TRBV5-1 to TRBJ1-2; TRBD1 aligns across 8 bases. CDR3 size: 15 residues. V lost 0 bases, J lost 2 bases, and 3 bases stayed unmatched. The germline gives CDR1 SGHRS, CDR2 YFSETQ. CDR3 amino acids: CASSLGGTGNYGYTF. The CDR3 DNA is TGCGCCAGCAGCTTGGGGGGGACAGGAAACTATGGCTACACCTTC.

V gene TRBV28 combines with J gene TRBJ1-3; D call uncertain. The CDR3 has 16 residues. The germline CDR1 and CDR2 sequences are MDHEN and SYDVKM. Trimming left V 3 bases short and J 0 bases short, with 12 bases between. CDR3 sequence: CASSLGLLRSGNTIYF. In DNA, the CDR3 is TGTGCCAGCAGTTTGGGTCTTTTACGCTCTGGAAACACCATATATTTT.

V and J are TRBV7-9 and TRBJ2-2; weak D call: TRBD1 (5 bases). The V end was cut by 1 base, the J end by 0 bases, with 9 bases between. This CDR3 is 16 amino acids long. Per germline, CDR1 SEHNR and CDR2 FQNEAQ (reference sequence). In DNA form, the CDR3 reads TGTGCCAGCAGCTTAGAGGACATAGCGAACACCGGGGAGCTGTTTTTT. It yields the protein CASSLEDIANTGELFF.

The J gene is TRBJ1-5, the V gene TRBV6-1, with TRBD1 identical over 7 bases. CDR1 and CDR2 (germline): MNHNS, SASEGT. V lost 9 bases to trimming and J lost 7 bases; unmatched junction nucleotides: 6. The CDR3 is 12 residues long. The CDR3 region has the DNA TGTGCCAGTCACGACAGGGAACAGCCCCAGCATTTT. This sequence encodes CASHDREQPQHF.

The chain combines TRBV5-5 with TRBJ1-1; possible D gene TRBD1, 6 bases. The CDR3 runs 14 residues. V lost 4 bases, J lost 1 base, and 11 bases lay in between. From germline, CDR1 is SGHKS and CDR2 YYEKEE (reference sequence). The CDR3: CASSRPQGNTEAFF. The CDR3 DNA reads TGTGCCAGCAGCAGACCACAGGGGAACACTGAAGCTTTCTTT.

The chain joins TRBV19 to TRBJ2-7; D is ambiguous. V was clipped by 6 bases and J by 0 bases, with 3 bases between them. CDR1 LNHDA and CDR2 SQIVND come from the germline V gene (reference sequence). The CDR3 contains 11 residues. The CDR3, as DNA: TGTGCCAGTAGGGACTCCTACGAGCAGTACTTC. Translation: CASRDSYEQYF.

The gene calls are TRBV19 and TRBJ1-5; 9 bases map to TRBD1. CDR1 is LNHDA and CDR2 is SQIVND in the germline V gene (reference sequence). Trimming at V came to 4 bases and at J to 7 bases, leaving 8 bases not matched to a gene. This CDR3 comprises 15 residues. CDR3 residues: CASSTDRGRGQPQHF. CDR3 bases: TGTGCCAGTAGTACCGACAGGGGGAGAGGACAGCCCCAGCATTTT. Based on the CDR3 plus reference TRBV19 and TRBJ1-5, the full variable domain is DGGITQSPKYLFRKEGQNVTLSCEQNLNHDAMYWYRQDPGQGLRLIYYSQIVNDFQKGDIAEGYSVSREKKESFPLTVTSAQKNPTAFYLCASSTDRGRGQPQHFGDGTRLSIL.

The rearrangement uses TRBV19 and TRBJ2-5; the D call may be TRBD1 or TRBD2 (6 bases each). The germline V gene has CDR1 LNHDA and CDR2 SQIVND (reference sequence). CDR3 size: 14 residues. Deletions cut 3 bases from V and 1 base from J, with 9 bases between. The CDR3 bases are TGTGCCAGTAGTATTCGGGGGCCCCAAGAGACCCAGTACTTC. Amino acid sequence: CASSIRGPQETQYF.

The chain joins TRBV25-1 to TRBJ1-1; D gene uncertain. Trimming removed 4 bases at V and 3 bases at J, with 6 bases between. The CDR3 has 12 amino acids. Germline CDR1 MGHDK, CDR2 SYGVNS. CDR3 residues: CASSGSHTEAFF. CDR3 DNA sequence: TGTGCCAGCAGTGGCTCACACACTGAAGCTTTCTTT.

This chain uses TRBV7-9 with TRBJ1-2; D remains unclear. Trimming took off 0 bases at V and 4 bases at J, with 6 bases between the two ends. Germline V CDR1 and CDR2: SEHNR, FQNEAQ (reference sequence). The CDR3 runs 13 residues. The CDR3 sequence: CASSLAGGYGYTF. DNA of the CDR3: TGTGCCAGCAGCTTAGCAGGAGGCTATGGCTACACCTTC.

The CDR3 here is CASSYGGTDNGYTF. CDR3 DNA: TGTGCCAGCAGTTACGGTGGGACAGACAATGGCTACACCTTC. The chain joins TRBV6-6 to TRBJ1-2, with 7 bases matching TRBD1. V was pared by 2 bases and J by 6 bases, with 6 bases of the junction left unmatched. Germline lookup yields CDR1 MNHNY and CDR2 SVGAGI (reference sequence). The CDR3 consists of 14 residues.

This chain uses TRBV7-6 with TRBJ2-7; a possible D gene is TRBD2 (5 bases). V lost 1 base to trimming and J lost 5 bases, with 15 bases between them. There are 15 residues in the CDR3. Germline V gene lookup returns CDR1 SGHVS and CDR2 FNYEAQ. The CDR3 sequence: CASSLEGGRPNEQYF. DNA of the CDR3: TGTGCCAGCAGCTTAGAGGGCGGGCGGCCCAACGAGCAGTACTTC.

The CDR3 sequence is CATNPDRSYEQYF. The CDR3 DNA reads TGTGCCACCAACCCCGACAGGTCCTACGAGCAGTACTTC. The chain uses TRBV2 and TRBJ2-7; TRBD1 might be the D (6 bases). Trimming removed 10 bases from V and 1 base from J, with 14 bases in between. Per germline, CDR1 SNHLY and CDR2 FYNNEI. This CDR3 spans 13 amino acids.

The genes are TRBV2 and TRBJ1-4, with TRBD1 matching 8 bases. The CDR3 sequence is 17 residues long. Germline CDR1 and CDR2: SNHLY and FYNNEI. Germline trimming cut 6 bases from V and 7 bases from J; bases unmatched to any gene: 16. For the CDR3, the DNA is TGTGCCAGCAGCGCCGGGACAGGTTTAAAGGAGGGTGAAAAACTGTTTTTT. Amino acids: CASSAGTGLKEGEKLFF.